Listed here is a single T cell receptor (beta chain). Its antigen is undetermined. A clone one base away is much larger, so this may be a read error. Per germline, CDR1 MGHDK and CDR2 SYGVNS. With 3 bases clipped from V and 13 bases from J, the junction kept 14 bases outside the gene matches. This CDR3 is built from 15 residues. Primed by a sample-barcoded 5' primer and a J-beta primer mix, a second PCR proceeded for roughly 7 to 11 cycles. Every cDNA molecule carried a tag from a template-switch adaptor bearing 12 random nucleotides. From the 5' RACE reads, TCRdb called clonotypes with MiXCR, one entry per CDR3 protein. The sample has 650,000 to 1,000,000 distinct CDR3 sequences; approximately 35% are singletons. These data come from a study of blood T cells in healthy people across ages. Study-level results: Because donor CMV status was unknown, expanded clonotype changes were possibly confounded. Roughly linear age-related decline in beta diversity appeared, significant by age around 42.

The TCR sequence derives from a man between 18 and 35 years old in good health. The sample taken for sequencing was blood. V gene TRBV25-1 combines with J gene TRBJ2-1; TRBD1 matches 8 bases. CDR3 bases: TGTGCCAGCAGTGACGATGGGCAGACAGGGGAGACCCAGTTCTTC. It yields the protein CASSDDGQTGETQFF.